The rows below give T cell receptor beta chains drawn from one sample of a study of cytomegalovirus exposure and HLA in healthy donors. Some clones are missing from TCRdb's copy, which holds only in-frame ones; the method was immunoSEQ multiplex PCR. The table includes some 140,000 clones, 75% to 85% detected once. The sequencing input was PBMCs. These receptors all come from a female donor in good health and CMV-seronegative. The conserved cysteine and the conserved F or W are not part of the CDR3 here. Fields, in order: V gene, J gene, CDR3 protein.

v_gene: TRBV6-1
j_gene: TRBJ2-1
CDR3aa: ASSEGLADSYNEQF

v_gene: TRBV27
j_gene: TRBJ2-7
CDR3aa: ATLLEDEQY

v_gene: TRBV7-2
j_gene: TRBJ2-1
CDR3aa: ASSPDSYNEQF

v_gene: TRBV7-9
j_gene: TRBJ1-1
CDR3aa: ASSLEGAREEAF

v_gene: TRBV13
j_gene: TRBJ1-5
CDR3aa: ASSLNRGQPQH

v_gene: TRBV6-6
j_gene: TRBJ2-3
CDR3aa: ASNVGGVDTQY

v_gene: TRBV19
j_gene: TRBJ2-5
CDR3aa: ASTPGTGIGTQY

v_gene: TRBV7-9
j_gene: TRBJ1-1
CDR3aa: ASSRTENTEAF

v_gene: TRBV7-2
j_gene: TRBJ1-4
CDR3aa: ASSLRGRDEKLF

v_gene: TRBV5-1
j_gene: TRBJ1-4
CDR3aa: ASSSQGTANEKLF

v_gene: TRBV6-6
j_gene: TRBJ2-7
CDR3aa: ASSRQGASYEQY

v_gene: TRBV5-1
j_gene: TRBJ2-7
CDR3aa: ASSLASVEQY

v_gene: TRBV11-3
j_gene: TRBJ1-6
CDR3aa: ASSLDVDSPLH

v_gene: TRBV27
j_gene: TRBJ1-1
CDR3aa: ASSSPDRGMNTEAF

v_gene: TRBV2
j_gene: TRBJ1-5
CDR3aa: ASTKRSRQGNQPQH

v_gene: TRBV5-6
j_gene: TRBJ2-5
CDR3aa: ASSPTGAETQY

v_gene: TRBV18
j_gene: TRBJ2-1
CDR3aa: ASSPRITGGPFYEQF

v_gene: TRBV19
j_gene: TRBJ1-1
CDR3aa: ASSPESRGREAF

v_gene: TRBV18
j_gene: TRBJ1-1
CDR3aa: ASSPLAGTEAF

v_gene: TRBV14
j_gene: TRBJ2-3
CDR3aa: ASSQDAIGGSDTQY

v_gene: TRBV9
j_gene: TRBJ1-3
CDR3aa: ASSVVGGNSGNTIY

v_gene: TRBV7-6
j_gene: TRBJ2-1
CDR3aa: ASSLAVAGGPDEQF

v_gene: TRBV7-9
j_gene: TRBJ2-1
CDR3aa: ASSLATSGSSFLF

v_gene: TRBV10-3
j_gene: TRBJ1-5
CDR3aa: AIRPERGNQPQH

v_gene: TRBV27
j_gene: TRBJ1-2
CDR3aa: ASRGQGGYGYT

v_gene: TRBV7-9
j_gene: TRBJ2-3
CDR3aa: AGTLAGGADTQY

v_gene: TRBV21-1
j_gene: TRBJ1-4
CDR3aa: ASSGRDGANEKLF

v_gene: TRBV6-6
j_gene: TRBJ1-1
CDR3aa: ASSYLPNTEAF

v_gene: TRBV13
j_gene: TRBJ2-1
CDR3aa: ASSLLAGDGMREQF

v_gene: TRBV6-1
j_gene: TRBJ2-7
CDR3aa: ASSVQGGLSEQY

v_gene: TRBV7-6
j_gene: TRBJ2-2
CDR3aa: ASSSLTGELF

v_gene: TRBV11-2
j_gene: TRBJ1-2
CDR3aa: ASSLDPGVDKGYT